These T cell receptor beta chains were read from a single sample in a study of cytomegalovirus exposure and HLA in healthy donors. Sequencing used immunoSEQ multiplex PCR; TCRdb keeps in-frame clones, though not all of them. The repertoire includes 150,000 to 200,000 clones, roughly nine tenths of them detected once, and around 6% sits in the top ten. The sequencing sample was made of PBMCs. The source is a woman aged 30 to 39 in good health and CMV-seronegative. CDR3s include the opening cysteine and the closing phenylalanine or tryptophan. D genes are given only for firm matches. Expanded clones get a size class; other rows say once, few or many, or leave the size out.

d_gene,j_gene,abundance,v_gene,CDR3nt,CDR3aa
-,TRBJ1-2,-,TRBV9,TGTGCCAGCAGCCCCTGGGCTAACTATGGCTACACCTTC,CASSPWANYGYTF
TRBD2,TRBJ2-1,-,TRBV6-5,TGTGCCAGCAGTTACCGACTAGCGGGGGATGAGCAGTTCTTC,CASSYRLAGDEQFF
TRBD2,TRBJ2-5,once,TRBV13,TGTGCCAGCAGCTTAGTTGGTAGCGGGTTGGCAGAGACCCAGTACTTC,CASSLVGSGLAETQYF
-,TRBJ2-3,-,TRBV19,TGTGCCAGTAGTGCCGGGACCGTCGACACAGATACGCAGTATTTT,CASSAGTVDTDTQYF
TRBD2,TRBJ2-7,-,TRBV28,TGTGCCAGCAGCGTCCTTGGGACTAGCGGCAACGAGCAGTACTTC,CASSVLGTSGNEQYF
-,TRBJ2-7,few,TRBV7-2,TGTGCCAGCAGCTTATACAGGGCGTACGAGCAGTACTTC,CASSLYRAYEQYF
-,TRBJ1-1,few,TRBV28,TGTGCCACGCTGCCCGGGGGGAACACTGAAGCTTTCTTT,CATLPGGNTEAFF
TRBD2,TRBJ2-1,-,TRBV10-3,TGTGCCATCAGTGACCCTAGCGGGATTGGCGAGCAGTTCTTC,CAISDPSGIGEQFF
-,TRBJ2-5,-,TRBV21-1,TGTGCCAGCAGCCCCCAAAAGGGTCGGGGGGATGTATGGACCCAGTACTTC,CASSPQKGRGDVWTQYF
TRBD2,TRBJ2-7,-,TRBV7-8,TGTGCCAGCAGCTTAGGTCCTAGCGGGAGCGGCTACGAGCAGTACTTC,CASSLGPSGSGYEQYF
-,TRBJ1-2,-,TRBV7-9,TGTGCCAGCAGCTTAACAGATGGCTACACCTTC,CASSLTDGYTF
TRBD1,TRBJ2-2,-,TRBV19,TGTGCCAGTAGATTGGACAGGGCGAAGCGGCGAGGTGCGAACACCGGGGAGCTGTTTTTT,CASRLDRAKRRGANTGELFF
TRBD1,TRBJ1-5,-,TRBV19,TGTGCCAGTACCATGGACAGGGGGCCGGTTCAGCCCCAGCATTTT,CASTMDRGPVQPQHF
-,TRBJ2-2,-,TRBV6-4,TGTGCCAGCAGTGACTCGAATCAGAACACCGGGGAGCTGTTTTTT,CASSDSNQNTGELFF
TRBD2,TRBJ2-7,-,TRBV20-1,TGCAGTGCTAGTACGGGGGGGCAGTACTTC,CSASTGGQYF
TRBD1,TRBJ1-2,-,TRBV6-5,TGTGCCAGCAGTTACCGAGGGACAGGGGGCATCGGGGGCTACACCTTC,CASSYRGTGGIGGYTF
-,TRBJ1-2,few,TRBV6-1,TGTGCCTATTGGGCGGGGAGTAACTATGGCTACACCTTC,CAYWAGSNYGYTF
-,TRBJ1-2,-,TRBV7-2,TGTGCCAGCAGCCAAGCCGGGACACCAGGTCTATGGGGATACACCTTC,CASSQAGTPGLWGYTF
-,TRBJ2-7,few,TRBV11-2,TGTGCCAGCAGCTTAGACCGGGCCGGCTACGAGCAGTACTTC,CASSLDRAGYEQYF
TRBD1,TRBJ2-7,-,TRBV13,TGTGCCAGCAGCTCAGGGACAGGGGGCTACGAGCAGTACTTC,CASSSGTGGYEQYF
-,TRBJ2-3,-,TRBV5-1,TGCGCCAGCAGCTTCCGTTTAGCGGATGGAGATACGCAGTATTTT,CASSFRLADGDTQYF
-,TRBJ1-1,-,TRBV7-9,TGTGCCAGCAGCTTAGCTGGCTGGGGGGGAGCTTTCTTT,CASSLAGWGGAFF
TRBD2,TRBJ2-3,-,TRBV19,TGTGCCAGTAGTCTACTTGGGACTAGCGATATAGATAGCACAGATACGCAGTATTTT,CASSLLGTSDIDSTDTQYF
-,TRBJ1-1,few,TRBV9,TGTGCCAGCAGCGTAGTTCCAGTTAACACTGAAGCTTTCTTT,CASSVVPVNTEAFF
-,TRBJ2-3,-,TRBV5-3,TGTGCCAGAAGCTCCGGACTCCCCGAGGCGGATACGCAGTATTTT,CARSSGLPEADTQYF
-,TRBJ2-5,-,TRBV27,TGTGCCAGCAGTCCACGGGGACACAACCAAGAGACCCAGTACTTC,CASSPRGHNQETQYF
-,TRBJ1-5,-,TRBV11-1,TGTGCCAGCAGCTCGAATAGCAATCAGCCCCAGCATTTT,CASSSNSNQPQHF
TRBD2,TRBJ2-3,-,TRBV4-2,TGTGCCAGCAGCCTCGAGCGGGGCCGTAGGAATACGCAGTATTTT,CASSLERGRRNTQYF
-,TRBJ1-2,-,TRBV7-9,TGTGCCAGCATGCCCACCCCCCGGGGAGGCCTCGGCTACACCTTC,CASMPTPRGGLGYTF
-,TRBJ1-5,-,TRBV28,TGTGCCAGCAGTTTACGAGTGAGCAATCAGCCCCAGCATTTT,CASSLRVSNQPQHF
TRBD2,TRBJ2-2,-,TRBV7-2,TGTGCCAGCAGCTCCCTTGGTCCTAGCGGCACCGGGGAGCTGTTTTTT,CASSSLGPSGTGELFF
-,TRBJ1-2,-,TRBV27,TGTGCCAGCAGTTTATCGAGGGGCAACTATGGCTACACCTTC,CASSLSRGNYGYTF
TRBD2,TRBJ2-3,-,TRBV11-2,TGTGCCAGCAGCCCGCGGGGGGGCCGTACTAGCACAGATACGCAGTATTTT,CASSPRGGRTSTDTQYF
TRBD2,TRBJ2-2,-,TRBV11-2,TGTGCCAGCAGCTTAGTTTCTAGCGGGGGAGTCAACACCGGGGAGCTGTTTTTT,CASSLVSSGGVNTGELFF
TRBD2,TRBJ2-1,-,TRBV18,TGTGCCAGCTCAACCAGACAGAAAACTTCTAGCGGGAGAAGGGGTGAGCAGTTCTTC,CASSTRQKTSSGRRGEQFF
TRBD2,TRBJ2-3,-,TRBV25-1,TGTGCCAGCAGTGACAGCGGGAGAATAGATACGCAGTATTTT,CASSDSGRIDTQYF
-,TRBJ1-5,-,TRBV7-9,TGTGCCAGCAGCTCCGACAAATATAGCAATCAGCCCCAGCATTTT,CASSSDKYSNQPQHF
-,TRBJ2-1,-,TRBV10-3,TGTGCCATCCTCGGGAAGTCAGGGTCGTACAATGAGCAGTTCTTC,CAILGKSGSYNEQFF
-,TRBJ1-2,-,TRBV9,TGTGCCAGCAGCGTAGCAGAGGGAGGCTACTATGGCTACACCTTC,CASSVAEGGYYGYTF
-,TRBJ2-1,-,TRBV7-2,TGTGCCAGCAGCTTATCTTCGCGGCGATCGGCTCGTGAGCAGTTCTTC,CASSLSSRRSAREQFF